Below are 8 T cell receptor beta chains sequenced from a single sample in a study of blood T cells in healthy people across ages. Next came a second PCR, run for about 7 to 12 cycles, which used a sample-barcoded 5' primer along with a J-beta primer mix. Each CDR3 protein gets one entry after TCRdb re-called the 5' RACE reads with MiXCR. The sample holds around 800,000 distinct CDR3 sequences, around a quarter seen once. The sample also formed part of further work on T cells of mothers and their children.

The specimen was blood. These receptors were collected from a boy aged 5-17 years in good health.

This chain joins TRBV7-9 and TRBJ2-3; the D gene is possibly TRBD2 (5 bases). V was clipped by 7 bases and J by 1 base, with 9 bases between them. Germline assignment: CDR1 SEHNR and CDR2 FQNEAQ (reference sequence). The CDR3 sequence is 13 residues long. The CDR3 DNA is TGTGCCAGCACCTTCGGGGGCACAGATACGCAGTATTTT. Amino acids: CASTFGGTDTQYF.

This clonotype was picked up a small number of times. The chain is built from TRBV28 and TRBJ2-1; 7 bases match TRBD2. This CDR3 has 15 amino acids. V lost 7 bases to trimming and J lost 3 bases; unmatched junction nucleotides: 9. The V gene's germline CDR1 is MDHEN and CDR2 SYDVKM. The CDR3 spells CASTLSGRGYNEQFF. The CDR3, as DNA: TGTGCCAGCACCCTATCAGGGAGGGGCTACAATGAGCAGTTCTTC.

This clonotype was observed a handful of times. The gene calls are TRBV3-1 and TRBJ1-5, with D maybe TRBD1 (5 bases). This CDR3 comprises 15 residues. Germline CDR1 and CDR2: LGHDT and YNNKEL (reference sequence). V was trimmed by 3 bases and J by 7 bases, leaving 16 bases between them. CDR3 amino acids: CASSHSGGARQPQHF. CDR3 in DNA: TGTGCCAGCAGCCATTCAGGTGGGGCACGGCAGCCCCAGCATTTT.

The chain uses TRBV24-1 and TRBJ2-5; D is uncertain. CDR3 length: 12 amino acids. Trimming removed 5 bases at V and 4 bases at J, with 7 bases between. Germline values: CDR1 KGHDR, CDR2 SFDVKD. The CDR3 here is CATSGAGETQYF. The CDR3 coding sequence is TGTGCCACCAGTGGCGCAGGAGAGACCCAGTACTTC.

This clonotype came up once. J is TRBJ2-1 and V is TRBV27, with D possibly TRBD1 on 5 matching bases. The DNA matches TRBJ2-5 better at its end, which makes the J call doubtful. CDR3 length: 14 amino acids. CDR1 and CDR2 from the germline V gene are MNHEY and SMNVEV (reference sequence). CDR3 DNA sequence: TGTGCCAGCAGTGCCGGACACGGTCGAGAGACCCAGTACTTC. Its translation: CASSAGHGRETQYF.

This clonotype was seen at least ten times. Here the CDR3 reads CASSLVWTEQETQYF. The CDR3, as DNA: TGTGCCAGCAGCTTAGTGTGGACCGAGCAAGAGACCCAGTACTTC. The chain carries TRBV7-2 and TRBJ2-5; D unclear. The V gene's germline CDR1 is SGHTA and CDR2 FQGNSA. The V end was cut by 1 base, the J end by 2 bases, with 11 bases between. CDR3 length: 15 amino acids.

The chain employs TRBV7-2 and TRBJ2-5; TRBD2 matches 13 bases. Matching the DNA end better, TRBJ2-1 makes the J call doubtful. Germline-derived CDR1 and CDR2 are SGHTA and FQGNSA. This CDR3 is built from 16 residues. The CDR3 is CASSLAGTSGAHEQFF. The CDR3 region has the DNA TGTGCCAGCAGCTTAGCCGGGACTAGCGGGGCCCATGAGCAGTTCTTC.

This clonotype was found a few times. V usage is TRBV5-6 and J usage is TRBJ2-5; the D call may be TRBD1 or TRBD2 (5 bases each). With the DNA end fitting TRBJ2-7 better, the J assignment may be wrong. CDR3 length: 16 amino acids. Germline V gives CDR1 SGHDT, CDR2 YYEEEE. The CDR3 is CASSTFGTELAYEQYF. The CDR3 DNA follows: TGTGCCAGCAGCACATTTGGGACGGAGCTAGCCTACGAGCAGTACTTC.